Below, 24 T cell receptor beta chains from the same sample are listed, as sequenced in a study of tumor and adjacent non-tumor tissue in lung cancer. A modified ARM-PCR protocol with three rounds of nested PCR amplified TCRbeta. MiXCR, applied by TCRdb to the multiplex PCR reads, yields one record per CDR3 protein. The table has almost 75,000 distinct CDR3 sequences, around 70% seen once. This sample's RNA came from whole unsorted tissue. The normal lung tissue was taken more than 3 cm from the tumor edge. Sequencing input: distant non-tumor lung tissue. All receptors derive from a woman between 45 and 60 years old with non-small cell lung cancer.

Points on this clonotype: A much larger clone differs from this one at a single base, so this may be a read error. The chain links TRBV4-1 to TRBJ2-7; TRBD1 matches 7 bases. This CDR3 contains 16 residues. From germline, CDR1 is MGHRA and CDR2 YSYEKL. The CDR3 loop reads CTSSHNYRDSSYEQYF. CDR3 nucleotides: TGCACCAGCAGCCATAATTACCGGGACAGCTCCTACGAGCAGTACTTC.

This clonotype turned up a few times. Since the CDR3 does not end with the conserved phenylalanine or tryptophan, this likely comes from a read error. This chain links TRBV24-1 with TRBJ2-2; 7 positions agree with TRBD2. The CDR3 is 20 amino acids. The germline CDR1 and CDR2 sequences are KGHDR and SFDVKD. Trimming at V came to 3 bases and at J to 4 bases, leaving 19 bases not matched to a gene. The chain's CDR3 is CATSDPANRLAGEVTGELFS. For the CDR3, the DNA is TGTGCCACCAGTGATCCCGCCAACCGACTAGCTGGAGAGGTCACCGGGGAGCTGTTTTCT.

Notes on this clonotype: At one boundary the junction diverges from the germline segment, which might be a read error. V gene TRBV28 combines with J gene TRBJ1-2; D unclear. CDR3 length: 14 residues. The germline gives CDR1 MDHEN, CDR2 SYDVKM. The CDR3 reads CASRAGEHGYGYIF. Written as DNA, the CDR3 is TGTGCCAGCAGGGCCGGGGAACATGGGTATGGTTACATCTTC.

Points on this clonotype: A much larger clone is a single base away; this may be a read error. The V call is TRBV10-3, the J call TRBJ2-2, with D perhaps matching TRBD1 (5 bases). Germline CDR1 and CDR2: ENHRY and SYGVKD. V shed 3 bases and J shed 7 bases, with 15 bases lying between them. CDR3 length equals 15 residues. The CDR3 coding sequence is TGTGCCATCAGTGACAGGGCCCTCCGGAGCGGGGAGCTGTTTTTT. This translates into CAISDRALRSGELFF.

Concerning this clonotype: The junction shows a germline mismatch at one end, possibly a read error. V gene TRBV6-1 combines with J gene TRBJ2-6; no firm D call. Germline V gene data show CDR1 as MNHNS and CDR2 as SASEGT. CDR3 length equals 18 residues. This chain's CDR3 is CARSEVAGAWSGANVLTF. The CDR3 DNA reads TGTGCCAGAAGTGAAGTAGCAGGAGCCTGGTCTGGGGCCAACGTCCTGACTTTC.

Of note for this clonotype: Germline and junction disagree at one end, which may indicate a read error. The DNA for the CDR3 is TGTACCAGCAGTTACTCGACAGGGAGCCGCGAGCAGTACTTC. It codes for CTSSYSTGSREQYF. The rearrangement links TRBV6-2 or TRBV6-3 to TRBJ2-7, with TRBD1 matching over 7 bases. The CDR3 length is 14 residues. Germline CDR1 is MNHEY and CDR2 is SVGEGT.

This clonotype was recorded a few times. The V gene is TRBV28, the J gene TRBJ2-7; D not certain. V shed 5 bases and J shed 4 bases, with 9 bases lying between them. From germline, CDR1 is MDHEN and CDR2 SYDVKM. The CDR3 covers 12 residues. For the CDR3, the DNA is TGTGCCAGCAGTCCGAAAGGATACGAGCAGTACTTC. Residues: CASSPKGYEQYF. Combining the CDR3 with reference TRBV28 and TRBJ2-7 gives the whole variable domain DVKVTQSSRYLVKRTGEKVFLECVQDMDHENMFWYRQDPGLGLRLIYFSYDVKMKEKGDIPEGYSVSREKKERFSLILESASTNQTSMYLCASSPKGYEQYFGPGTRLTVT.

In regard to this clonotype: Compared with germline, one end of the junction differs, possibly owing to a read error. The V call is TRBV29-1, the J call TRBJ2-7; perhaps D is TRBD1 or TRBD2 (5 bases each). Germline V gene data show CDR1 as SQVTM and CDR2 as ANQGSEA. This CDR3 region has 11 residues. The CDR3 DNA follows: TGCAGTGTTGTTCGGGGCTGCGAGCAGTACTTC. Translated: CSVVRGCEQYF.

This chain uses TRBV11-2 with TRBJ2-3; TRBD1 is a possible D gene (5 bases). CDR3 size: 13 residues. CDR1 and CDR2 from the germline V gene are SGHAT and FQNNGV. CDR3 protein: CANSLDVTAMQYF. CDR3 DNA sequence: TGTGCTAACAGCTTAGATGTGACAGCTATGCAGTATTTT.

This clonotype was recorded a few times. The chain recombines TRBV5-1 with TRBJ1-1; tentatively, D is TRBD1 (5 bases). The CDR3 has 13 residues. Per the germline V gene, CDR1 is SGHRS and CDR2 is YFSETQ. V lost 1 base, J lost 4 bases, and 8 bases lay in between. CDR3 coding DNA: TGCGCCAGCAGCTTGTATGACAGCACTGAAGCTTTCTTT. Amino acid sequence: CASSLYDSTEAFF.

As concerns this clonotype: It may be a read error: a sequence one base away is much more abundant. The chain is built from TRBV11-1 and TRBJ1-1; D uncertain. Germline lookup yields CDR1 SGHAT and CDR2 FQDESV (reference sequence). The CDR3 consists of 13 residues. The CDR3 loop is CVSSLEQDTEASF. For the CDR3, the DNA is TGTGTCAGCAGCTTAGAACAAGACACTGAAGCTTCCTTT.

Sample share makes this clonotype medium-sized. V is TRBV29-1 and J is TRBJ1-2, with 11 bases matching TRBD1. V trimming: 6 bases; J trimming: 8 bases; junction bases outside the gene matches: 11. The CDR3 consists of 14 residues. Germline V gene sequence: CDR1 SQVTM, CDR2 ANQGSEA. As DNA, the CDR3 is TGCAGCGTCCTAATTGGACAGGGGGCACAAGGCTACACCTTC. Protein sequence: CSVLIGQGAQGYTF.

On this clonotype itself: This may be a read error: a much more frequent sequence differs by one nucleotide. V usage is TRBV4-2 and J usage is TRBJ2-3, with a possible D match to TRBD2 (5 bases). This CDR3 has 15 amino acids. Per the germline V gene, CDR1 is LGHNA and CDR2 is YNFKEQ. CDR3 protein: CASSQESGGTDMQYF. The CDR3 DNA follows: TGTGCCAGCAGCCAAGAAAGCGGAGGAACAGATATGCAGTATTTT.

This clonotype was detected only once. One end of the junction varies from germline; a read error may be responsible. The chain carries TRBV11-2 and TRBJ2-2; no clear D. Germline V CDR1 and CDR2: SGHAT, FQNNGV. The CDR3 totals 15 residues. CDR3 nucleotides: TGTACCAGCAGCTTTCGTCTGGATTTTGCCTGGGAGCTGTTTTTT. This encodes CTSSFRLDFAWELFF.

This chain uses TRBV4-1 with TRBJ2-1; 8 bases map to TRBD2. The V and J ends lost 9 bases and 7 bases, in that order; junction bases with no gene match: 11. This CDR3 has 14 amino acids. Germline CDR1 MGHRA, CDR2 YSYEKL. The CDR3: CASRGPGGSNEQFF. The CDR3 nucleotides are TGCGCCAGTAGGGGACCGGGAGGGTCGAATGAGCAGTTCTTC.

This clonotype was seen ten or more times. V is TRBV11-2 and J is TRBJ2-7; 14 bases line up with TRBD2. The CDR3 sequence is 14 residues long. Germline lookup yields CDR1 SGHAT and CDR2 FQNNGV. V was pared by 6 bases and J by 2 bases, with 0 bases of the junction left unmatched. The CDR3 DNA reads as TGTGCCAGCAGGGGACTAGCGGGAGCCTACGAGCAGTACTTC. It encodes CASRGLAGAYEQYF.

Regarding this clonotype: Since no conserved phenylalanine or tryptophan closes the CDR3, a read error is the likely cause. This chain links TRBV11-2 with TRBJ2-7; 9 bases map to TRBD1. V was pared by 1 base and J by 3 bases, with 10 bases of the junction left unmatched. Germline CDR1 and CDR2: SGHAT and FQNNGV. The CDR3 contains 17 residues. The CDR3 DNA sequence: TGTGCCAGCAGCTTAGTTGGGACCGGGACAGGGCTCTACGAGCAGTACTCC. Translation gives CASSLVGTGTGLYEQYS.

In regard to this clonotype: With a much larger clone just one base away, this may be a read error. V and J are TRBV7-8 and TRBJ1-2; 9 bases fit TRBD1. Per the germline V gene, CDR1 is SGHVS and CDR2 is FQNEAQ. The CDR3 is 12 amino acids. CDR3 nucleotides: TGTACCAGCAGCCCAGGGACAGGGCGCTACACCTTC. This encodes CTSSPGTGRYTF. Supplemented by reference TRBV7-8 and TRBJ1-2, the full variable domain reads GAGVSQSPRYKVAKRGQDVALRCDPISGHVSLFWYQQALGQGPEFLTYFQNEAQLDKSGLPSDRFFAERPEGSVSTLKIQRTQQEDSAVYLCTSSPGTGRYTFGSGTRLTVV.

For this clonotype: Germline is not matched at one junction end, which may reflect a read error. The V and J genes are TRBV30 and TRBJ2-5; no clear D. The germline V gene encodes CDR1 GTSNPN and CDR2 SVGIG (reference sequence). The CDR3 contains 12 residues. CDR3 sequence (DNA): TGTGCCTCGAGTGGCGGCCAAGAGACCCAATACTTC. Its protein is CASSGGQETQYF.

The chain uses TRBV28 and TRBJ2-2; D call uncertain. This CDR3 contains 14 residues. CDR1 MDHEN and CDR2 SYDVKM come from the germline V gene. V lost 10 bases and J 5 bases, leaving 17 bases between the germline ends. The CDR3 loop reads CANSLTGATGELFF. CDR3 nucleotides: TGTGCCAACAGCCTTACTGGCGCGACCGGGGAGCTGTTTTTT.

About this clonotype itself: This could be a read error, since a much larger clone is one nucleotide away. This chain connects TRBV7-8 to TRBJ2-3; maybe TRBD1 (6 bases). This CDR3 is 14 amino acids long. Germline V gene data show CDR1 as SGHVS and CDR2 as FQNEAQ. CDR3 in DNA: TGTGTCAGCAGCTTCACAGGGAGAACAGATACGCAGTATTTT. Protein: CVSSFTGRTDTQYF.

The chain combines TRBV11-2 with TRBJ2-1, with TRBD2 matching 9 bases. This CDR3 region has 16 residues. Germline CDR1 SGHAT, CDR2 FQNNGV. With V trimmed by 6 bases and J by 10 bases, 16 bases remained unmatched. The CDR3 sequence is CASSLMTGTSSPEQFF. The CDR3 nucleotides are TGTGCCAGCAGTCTAATGACCGGGACTAGCAGTCCAGAGCAGTTCTTC.

This clonotype was seen more than once but under ten times. With a much larger clone just one base away, this may be a read error. The gene calls are TRBV6-2 or TRBV6-3 and TRBJ2-3, with 7 nucleotides matching TRBD1. The CDR3 sequence is 11 residues long. Germline CDR1 is MNHEY and CDR2 is SVGEGT. The CDR3 DNA reads as TGTGTCAGACAGGGTACAGATACGCAGTATTTT. Translated: CVRQGTDTQYF.

A remark on this clonotype: One end of the junction varies from germline; a read error may be responsible. V gene TRBV14 combines with J gene TRBJ2-3; a possible D gene is TRBD1 (5 bases). The CDR3 extends over 13 amino acids. Germline V gene data show CDR1 as SGHDN and CDR2 as FVKESK. CDR3 bases: TGTGCCAGCAACCAAGTCAGGGTGGATACACAGTATTTT. Translating it yields CASNQVRVDTQYF.